Below are 13 T cell receptor beta chains sequenced from a single sample in a study of shared clonotypes between healthy human individuals. The method was immunoSEQ multiplex PCR; TCRdb's version includes in-frame clones alone and lacks a portion of them. This table holds around 2,100,000 clones, approximately 94% found once. Only CD45RO-negative cells positively selected for CCR7 counted as naive CD8 cells, so terminally differentiated effector memory CD45RA+ cells were excluded. The sequenced sample was naive CD8+ T cells sorted from blood. Source of these receptors: a man aged 18 to 30 in good health.

This rearrangement joins TRBV2 to TRBJ2-1; TRBD1 might be the D (6 bases). The V gene lost 11 bases and the J gene lost 8 bases, with 22 bases spanning the gap. Looked up from germline, CDR1 is SNHLY and CDR2 is FYNNEI. CDR3 length: 14 amino acids. The chain's CDR3 is CACKEGVGRDEQFF. The CDR3 DNA follows: TGTGCCTGCAAAGAGGGGGTAGGTAGGGATGAGCAGTTCTTC. Full variable domain (outside the CDR3, taken from reference TRBV2 and TRBJ2-1): EPEVTQTPSHQVTQMGQEVILRCVPISNHLYFYWYRQILGQKVEFLVSFYNNEISEKSEIFDDQFSVERPDGSNFTLKIRSTKLEDSAMYFCACKEGVGRDEQFFGPGTRLTVL.

This chain connects TRBV2 to TRBJ1-3; a possible D gene is TRBD1 (6 bases). The CDR3 sequence is 16 residues long. CDR1 is SNHLY and CDR2 is FYNNEI in the germline V gene. The V end was cut by 3 bases, the J end by 0 bases, with 12 bases between. This CDR3 is CASSEGAGSSGNTIYF. The CDR3 nucleotides read TGTGCCAGCAGTGAGGGGGCGGGCAGCTCTGGAAACACCATATATTTT.

The CDR3 loop is CASLSVNTGELFF. DNA of the CDR3: TGTGCCAGCTTGAGCGTGAACACCGGGGAGCTGTTTTTT. The chain uses TRBV18 and TRBJ2-2; D is ambiguous. This CDR3 is built from 13 residues. The germline CDR1 and CDR2 sequences are KGHSH and LQKENI. The V end lost 7 bases, the J end lost 1 base, and 7 bases lay between the germline ends.

The chain uses TRBV2 and TRBJ1-5; TRBD1 agrees at 10 bases. The CDR3 is made up of 15 amino acids. CDR1 and CDR2 (germline): SNHLY, FYNNEI. Trimming took 6 bases from V and 6 from J; bases not matched to a gene: 8. The CDR3 loop reads CASSSGTGVAQPQHF. Written as DNA, the CDR3 is TGTGCCAGCAGCTCCGGGACAGGGGTGGCTCAGCCCCAGCATTTT.

The chain recombines TRBV29-1 with TRBJ1-1; D remains ambiguous. Between the trimmed V and J ends, which lost 1 base and 2 bases, there was a span of 14 bases. The germline V gene encodes CDR1 SQVTM and CDR2 ANQGSEA. The CDR3 covers 15 residues. This CDR3 is CSVEVYGDANTEAFF. The CDR3 bases are TGCAGCGTTGAAGTGTACGGGGATGCCAACACTGAAGCTTTCTTT.

V usage is TRBV19 and J usage is TRBJ1-2; TRBD1 matches 7 bases. The CDR3 is made up of 17 amino acids. Trimming removed 9 bases from V and 0 bases from J; junction bases left unmatched: 16. Germline-derived CDR1 and CDR2 are LNHDA and SQIVND (reference sequence). CDR3 loop: CASTIGQAVDTNYGYTF. CDR3 nucleotides: TGTGCCAGCACCATTGGACAGGCGGTCGATACTAACTATGGCTACACCTTC. The whole variable domain, remainder taken from reference TRBV19 and TRBJ1-2, is DGGITQSPKYLFRKEGQNVTLSCEQNLNHDAMYWYRQDPGQGLRLIYYSQIVNDFQKGDIAEGYSVSREKKESFPLTVTSAQKNPTAFYLCASTIGQAVDTNYGYTFGSGTRLTVV.

Concerning this clone: This sample also contains other DNA sequences that code for the same CDR3. This rearrangement joins TRBV7-9 to TRBJ2-3; unclear D gene. Trimming removed 0 bases from V and 6 bases from J, with 4 bases in between. CDR1 is SEHNR, CDR2 FQNEAQ, per germline (reference sequence). The CDR3 extends over 12 amino acids. The CDR3 DNA is TGTGCCAGCAGCTTAGCTGTGGATACGCAGTATTTT. This gives the protein CASSLAVDTQYF.

The chain combines TRBV2 with TRBJ2-5, with 10 bases that match TRBD2. Germline V gene sequence: CDR1 SNHLY, CDR2 FYNNEI. J was trimmed by 0 bases and V by 4 bases; bases with no gene match: 14. The CDR3 is made up of 19 amino acids. CDR3 sequence reads: CASSVAWSGGAGDQETQYF. CDR3 DNA sequence: TGTGCCAGCAGTGTAGCTTGGAGCGGGGGGGCAGGGGACCAAGAGACCCAGTACTTC.

The genes are TRBV9 and TRBJ1-2; the D is unclear. The CDR3 loop spans 12 amino acids. From germline, CDR1 is SGDLS and CDR2 YYNGEE. V was pared by 0 bases and J by 12 bases, with 12 bases between. As DNA, the CDR3 is TGTGCCAGCAGCGTAGATTCGGGGATACACACCTTC. Translation gives CASSVDSGIHTF.

The V and J genes are TRBV7-9 and TRBJ2-7; 8 bases are a match to TRBD2. The CDR3 contains 13 residues. Germline CDR1 SEHNR, CDR2 FQNEAQ (reference sequence). The V gene end was trimmed by 5 bases and the J gene end by 7 bases; junction bases not matched to a gene: 7. CDR3 region: CASSPPGGVEQYF. DNA of the CDR3: TGTGCCAGCAGCCCTCCCGGGGGGGTTGAGCAGTACTTC.

The chain has TRBV4-1 and TRBJ2-7; D may correspond to TRBD1 or TRBD2 (5 bases each). V was cut by 4 bases and J by 1 base, with 11 bases left in between. This CDR3 is built from 14 residues. The germline V gene encodes CDR1 MGHRA and CDR2 YSYEKL. The CDR3 here is CASSLGANSYEQYF. The CDR3 DNA follows: TGCGCCAGCAGCCTCGGGGCGAATTCCTACGAGCAGTACTTC.

The chain combines TRBV18 with TRBJ2-1, with 9 bases fitting TRBD1. The CDR3 has 14 amino acids. Germline trimming cut 3 bases from V and 10 bases from J; bases unmatched to any gene: 7. Germline V gene sequence: CDR1 KGHSH, CDR2 LQKENI. The CDR3 sequence is CASSPRTGVVEQFF. DNA of the CDR3: TGTGCCAGCTCACCCAGGACAGGGGTGGTGGAGCAGTTCTTC.

V is TRBV28 and J is TRBJ2-5, with no clear D. Germline V CDR1 and CDR2: MDHEN, SYDVKM. The CDR3 loop spans 15 amino acids. The V end lost 6 bases, the J end lost 5 bases, and 19 bases lay between the germline ends. CDR3 sequence: CASRTLDRYWETQYF. The CDR3, as DNA: TGTGCCAGCAGAACCCTTGACCGCTACTGGGAGACCCAGTACTTC.